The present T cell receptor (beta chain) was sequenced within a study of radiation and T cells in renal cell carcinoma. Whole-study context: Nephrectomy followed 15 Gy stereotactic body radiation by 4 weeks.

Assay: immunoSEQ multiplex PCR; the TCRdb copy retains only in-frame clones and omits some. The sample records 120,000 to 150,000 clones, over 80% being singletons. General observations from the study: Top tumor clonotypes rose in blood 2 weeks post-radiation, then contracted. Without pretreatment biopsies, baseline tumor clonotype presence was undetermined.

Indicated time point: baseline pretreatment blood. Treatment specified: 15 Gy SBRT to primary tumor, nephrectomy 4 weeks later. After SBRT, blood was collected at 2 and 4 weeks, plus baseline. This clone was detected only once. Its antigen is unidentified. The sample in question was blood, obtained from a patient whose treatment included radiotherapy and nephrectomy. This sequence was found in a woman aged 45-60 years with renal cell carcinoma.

This chain's CDR3 is CASSPSGITYEQYF. The CDR3, as DNA: TGTGCCAGCAGCCCCAGCGGGATTACCTACGAGCAGTACTTC. The gene calls are TRBV14 and TRBJ2-7; the match to TRBD2 covers 7 bases. The germline CDR1 and CDR2 sequences are SGHDN and FVKESK. This CDR3 spans 14 amino acids. V was clipped by 4 bases and J by 2 bases; unmatched bases: 5.